This TCR beta chain was captured by sequencing in a study of beta chain features in type 1 diabetes. Across the study: Patients and healthy donors were similar in age, gender and cell yields.

Based on CD45RO/CCR7/CD25/CD127/CD95/CD27, CD4+ regulatory, stem cell-like memory, naive and central memory cells were sorted. This clone was counted between two and nine times. The sequenced template was cDNA made from the entire isolated RNA. TCRdb's copy holds only in-frame clones and misses some; the assay was immunoSEQ multiplex PCR. The sample lists 200,000 to 250,000 clones, 11% occurring once. The CDR3 has 15 residues. Germline V gene data show CDR1 as SGHTA and CDR2 as FQGNSA. V lost 1 base to trimming and J lost 6 bases; unmatched junction nucleotides: 7. This TCR derives from a man aged 18 to 30 in good health. This sequence joins TRBV7-2 and TRBJ2-3; 7 positions agree with TRBD2. Sequenced material: central memory CD4+ T cells from blood. This chain's CDR3 is CASSLDSRESDTQYF. Written as DNA, the CDR3 is TGTGCCAGCAGCTTAGATTCGCGGGAGAGCGATACGCAGTATTTT.